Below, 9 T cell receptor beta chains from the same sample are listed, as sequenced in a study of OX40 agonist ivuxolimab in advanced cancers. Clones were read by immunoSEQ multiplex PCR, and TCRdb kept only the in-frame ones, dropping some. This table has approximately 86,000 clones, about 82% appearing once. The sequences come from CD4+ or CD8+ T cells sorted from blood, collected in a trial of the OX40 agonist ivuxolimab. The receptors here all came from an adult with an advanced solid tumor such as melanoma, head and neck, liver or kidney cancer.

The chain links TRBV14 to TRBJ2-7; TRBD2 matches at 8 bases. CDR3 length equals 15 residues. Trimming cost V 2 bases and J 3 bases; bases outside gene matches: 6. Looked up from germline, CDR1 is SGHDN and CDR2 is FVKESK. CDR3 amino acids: CASSQYTSGNYEQYF. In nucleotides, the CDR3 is TGTGCCAGCAGCCAATATACTAGCGGTAACTACGAGCAGTACTTC.

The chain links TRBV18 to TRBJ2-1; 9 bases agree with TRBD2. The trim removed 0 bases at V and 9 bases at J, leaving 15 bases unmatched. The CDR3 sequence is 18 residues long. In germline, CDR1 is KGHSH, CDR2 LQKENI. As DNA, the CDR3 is TGTGCCAGCTCACCACCACCTAGCGGGGTCTCTTATGGGCGTGAGCAGTTCTTC. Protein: CASSPPPSGVSYGREQFF.

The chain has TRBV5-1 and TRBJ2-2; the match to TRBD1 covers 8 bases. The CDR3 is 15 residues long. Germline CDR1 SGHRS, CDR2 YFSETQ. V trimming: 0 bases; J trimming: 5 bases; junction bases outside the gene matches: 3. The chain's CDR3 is CASSLGDRRTGELFF. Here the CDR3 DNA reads TGCGCCAGCAGCTTGGGGGACAGGAGAACCGGGGAGCTGTTTTTT.

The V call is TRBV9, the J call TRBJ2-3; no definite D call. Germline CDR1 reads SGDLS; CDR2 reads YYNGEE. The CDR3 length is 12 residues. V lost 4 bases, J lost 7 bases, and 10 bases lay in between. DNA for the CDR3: TGTGCCAGCAGCTCAGATTACCATACGCAGTATTTT. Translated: CASSSDYHTQYF.

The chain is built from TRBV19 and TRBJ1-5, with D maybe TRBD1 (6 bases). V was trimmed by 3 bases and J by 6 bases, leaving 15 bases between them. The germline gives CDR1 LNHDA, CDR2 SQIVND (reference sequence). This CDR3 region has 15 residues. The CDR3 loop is CASSMGTGYSQPQHF. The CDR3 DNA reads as TGTGCCAGTAGTATGGGAACAGGGTACAGTCAGCCCCAGCATTTT.

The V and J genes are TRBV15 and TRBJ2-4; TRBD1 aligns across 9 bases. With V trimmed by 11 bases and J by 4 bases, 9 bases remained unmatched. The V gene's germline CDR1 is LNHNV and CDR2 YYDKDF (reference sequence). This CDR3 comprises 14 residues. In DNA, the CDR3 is TGTGCCCTGGGAGGACAGGGGATAAAAAACATTCAGTACTTC. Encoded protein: CALGGQGIKNIQYF.

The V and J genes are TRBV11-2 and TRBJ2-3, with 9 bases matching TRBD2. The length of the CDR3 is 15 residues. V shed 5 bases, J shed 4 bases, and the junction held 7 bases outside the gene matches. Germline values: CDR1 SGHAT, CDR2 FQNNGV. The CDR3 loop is CASSALRGGADTQYF. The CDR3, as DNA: TGTGCCAGCAGCGCCCTGCGGGGGGGGGCAGATACGCAGTATTTT.

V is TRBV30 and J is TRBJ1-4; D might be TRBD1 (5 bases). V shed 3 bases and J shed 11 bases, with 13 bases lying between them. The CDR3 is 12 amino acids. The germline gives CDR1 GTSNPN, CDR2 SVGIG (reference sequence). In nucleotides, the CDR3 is TGTGCCTGGAGAGTCCAGGAGGGGAAACTGTTTTTT. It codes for CAWRVQEGKLFF.

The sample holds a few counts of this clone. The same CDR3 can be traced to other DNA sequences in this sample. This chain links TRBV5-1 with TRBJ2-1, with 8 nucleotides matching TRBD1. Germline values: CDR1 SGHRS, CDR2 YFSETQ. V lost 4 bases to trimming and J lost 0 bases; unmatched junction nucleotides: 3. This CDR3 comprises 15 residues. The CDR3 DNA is TGCGCCAGCAGCCGCGGGACAGGCTCCTACAATGAGCAGTTCTTC. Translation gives CASSRGTGSYNEQFF.